A selection of T cell receptor beta chains follows, all from one sample in a study of T cell responses to AZD1222 COVID-19 vaccine. TCRdb's table, derived via immunoSEQ multiplex PCR, lists solely in-frame clones and lacks some. The repertoire holds approximately 76,000 clones, with about nine tenths as singletons. Specimen: peripheral blood, collected on day 0 of AZD1222 vaccination. Source of these receptors: an adult in good health. Each CDR3 is given with its conserved first and last residue. D genes are given only for firm matches. Clone sizes are given selectively: once, few, many, or a class where the clone is expanded.

j_call,clone_size,v_call,d_call,cdr3_length,cdr3_nt,cdr3_aa
TRBJ1-2,-,TRBV7-7,-,14,TGTGCTAGCAGCCCCTTGACAGTCAACTATGGCTACACCTTC,CASSPLTVNYGYTF
TRBJ2-7,-,TRBV19,-,15,TGTGCCAGTAGTACACCCACAGGAACTACTTACGAGCAGTACTTC,CASSTPTGTTYEQYF
TRBJ1-5,-,TRBV6-5,-,13,TGTGCCAGCAGTCTAAGGTCCAATCAGCCCCAGCATTTT,CASSLRSNQPQHF
TRBJ2-7,few,TRBV7-8,-,13,TGTGCCAGCAGCTACAGGGATTCCTACGAGCAGTACTTC,CASSYRDSYEQYF
TRBJ2-2,-,TRBV9,-,12,TGTGCCAGCAGCCAGTTAGCCGGGGAGCTGTTTTTT,CASSQLAGELFF
TRBJ2-7,-,TRBV7-9,TRBD2,16,TGTGCCAGCAGCTTATTCGTTGGGAGGGGTCCTCACGAGCAGTACTTC,CASSLFVGRGPHEQYF
TRBJ2-5,-,TRBV5-1,TRBD1,13,TGCGCCAGCAGGGGGGACAGCCAAGAGACCCAGTACTTC,CASRGDSQETQYF
TRBJ1-1,-,TRBV27,TRBD1,15,TGTGCCAGCAGTCGATGGGACAGAGTGAACACTGAAGCTTTCTTT,CASSRWDRVNTEAFF
TRBJ1-2,few,TRBV28,-,14,TGTGCCAGCAGTTCAGAGGGACTGGCTGGGGGCTACACCTTC,CASSSEGLAGGYTF
TRBJ2-7,-,TRBV9,TRBD1,13,TGTGCCAGCGGCCCCGGGACAGACTACGAGCAGTACTTC,CASGPGTDYEQYF
TRBJ1-1,-,TRBV7-3,-,14,TGTGCCAGCAGTTTAAACGGAGGTGTTACTGAAGCTTTCTTT,CASSLNGGVTEAFF
TRBJ1-1,-,TRBV18,-,16,TGTGCCAGCTCCCCCTACGACCCCAGCTTGAACACTGAAGCTTTCTTT,CASSPYDPSLNTEAFF
TRBJ1-1,-,TRBV6-5,TRBD1,14,TGTGCCAGCAGCAAAACAGGGGGGACTACTGAAGCTTTCTTT,CASSKTGGTTEAFF
TRBJ2-7,-,TRBV5-5,TRBD1,16,TGTGCCAGCAGCCGTAACTGGGACAGGGCTTCCTACGAGCAGTACTTC,CASSRNWDRASYEQYF
TRBJ2-2,-,TRBV6-5,-,12,TGTGCCAGCGCCCAGGGGAGCGGGGAGCTGTTTTTT,CASAQGSGELFF
TRBJ1-5,-,TRBV19,-,14,TGTGCCAGTAGTATAGCAAAAGCAAGTCAGCCCCAGCATTTT,CASSIAKASQPQHF
TRBJ1-3,few,TRBV14,-,15,TGTGCCAGCAGCCAAGGGGGGGGCAAAGGAAACACCATATATTTT,CASSQGGGKGNTIYF
TRBJ2-7,-,TRBV27,TRBD2,13,TGTGCCAGCACCCTAGCGGGAGGTTACGAGCAGTACTTC,CASTLAGGYEQYF
TRBJ1-5,-,TRBV3-1/TRBV3-2,-,12,TGTGCCAGCAGCCAAGATCTTGAGCCCCAGCATTTT,CASSQDLEPQHF
TRBJ1-6,-,TRBV6-5,-,13,TGTGCCAGCAGGCCCAAGAAGAATTCACCCCTCCACTTT,CASRPKKNSPLHF
TRBJ1-2,-,TRBV6-2/TRBV6-3,-,17,TGTGCCAGCAGGCCTTTGTTGGACAGCCTCAAGCTCTATGGCTACACCTTC,CASRPLLDSLKLYGYTF
TRBJ2-7,-,TRBV7-2,TRBD2,17,TGTGCCAGCAGCTTAGCCGGACTAGCGGGAGGTTTCTACGAGCAGTACTTC,CASSLAGLAGGFYEQYF
TRBJ1-3,once,TRBV30,-,12,TGTGCCTGGAGCCGAGATGGAAACACCATATATTTT,CAWSRDGNTIYF
TRBJ2-1,-,TRBV7-2,TRBD2,15,TGTGCCAGCAGCTTTTCGCTAGCGGGATCGGATGAGCAGTTCTTC,CASSFSLAGSDEQFF
TRBJ1-1,-,TRBV30,TRBD1,17,TGTGCCTGGAGCGATGCCGGGACAGGGGGCGAAAACACTGAAGCTTTCTTT,CAWSDAGTGGENTEAFF
TRBJ2-7,-,TRBV10-1,TRBD2,13,TGCGCCAGCAGGGCTAGCGGGACGTACGAGCAGTACTTC,CASRASGTYEQYF
TRBJ1-1,-,TRBV19,TRBD1,13,TGTGCCAGTAGTATGCGGCAGGGGGCTGAAGCTTTCTTT,CASSMRQGAEAFF
TRBJ2-1,-,TRBV24-1,-,13,TGTGCCACCAGTGAATGGTTGAGTAATGAGCAGTTCTTC,CATSEWLSNEQFF
TRBJ2-5,once,TRBV6-5,TRBD2,16,TGTGCCAGCAGTTACTCCCGGGAGGGCCCCCGGGGGGACCAGTACTTC,CASSYSREGPRGDQYF
TRBJ2-1,-,TRBV7-9,TRBD1,13,TGTGCCAGCAGCCCGACAGGGTTCGGCGAGCAGTTCTTC,CASSPTGFGEQFF
TRBJ2-7,-,TRBV19,TRBD1,15,TGTGCCAGTAGTCCCACCGACAGGGGGCGAGGCGAGCAGTACTTC,CASSPTDRGRGEQYF
TRBJ1-1,once,TRBV2,-,14,TGTGCCAGCAGTGAAGAATGGGGAAACACTGAAGCTTTCTTT,CASSEEWGNTEAFF
TRBJ1-1,-,TRBV21-1,-,13,TGTGCCAGCAGCCGTGGACAGGGGACTGAAGCTTTCTTT,CASSRGQGTEAFF
TRBJ2-1,-,TRBV6-1,-,12,TGTGCCAGCAGTGAGAGACTAGATGAGCAGTTCTTC,CASSERLDEQFF
TRBJ1-4,-,TRBV2,-,12,TGTGCCAGCAGTCTCCAGGGTGAAAAACTGTTTTTT,CASSLQGEKLFF
TRBJ2-7,-,TRBV30,TRBD2,15,TGTGCCTGGAGTTCTCTAGCGGGGGTGTCCTACGAGCAGTACTTC,CAWSSLAGVSYEQYF
TRBJ2-1,-,TRBV29-1,TRBD2,15,TGCAGCGGTACTAGCGGGAGGGCCTTTGAGGATGAGCAGTTCTTC,CSGTSGRAFEDEQFF
TRBJ2-7,-,TRBV20-1,-,17,TGCAGTGCTAGTATTTCCGGGACTCTAGTCTCCATCTACGAGCAGTACTTC,CSASISGTLVSIYEQYF
TRBJ2-3,-,TRBV4-3,-,12,TGCGCCAGCAGCCGGGAGCGGGATACGCAGTATTTT,CASSRERDTQYF
TRBJ2-5,-,TRBV7-2,TRBD1,18,TGTGCCAGCAGCAACCGGGACAGGTTTCAATCATACCAAGAGACCCAGTACTTC,CASSNRDRFQSYQETQYF
TRBJ2-3,once,TRBV5-1,-,11,TGCGCCAGCAGGCAGAGGGATACGCAGTATTTT,CASRQRDTQYF
TRBJ1-1,-,TRBV19,TRBD1,13,TGTGCCAGCGCCTGGACAGGGAACACTGAAGCTTTCTTT,CASAWTGNTEAFF
TRBJ2-7,-,TRBV28,TRBD2,14,TGTGCCAGCAGTTCTCGGACTAGCGCCTACGAGCAGTACTTC,CASSSRTSAYEQYF
TRBJ2-5,-,TRBV4-2,TRBD2,15,TGTGCCAGCAGCCCGGAGGGACTAGCGAAAGAGACCCAGTACTTC,CASSPEGLAKETQYF
TRBJ2-3,-,TRBV7-9,-,12,TGTGCCAGCAGCTTAGAAGGGGATACGCAGTATTTT,CASSLEGDTQYF
TRBJ2-3,-,TRBV15,-,16,TGTGCCACCAGCAGTGACCGGGACACTCTCACAGATACGCAGTATTTT,CATSSDRDTLTDTQYF
TRBJ2-3,-,TRBV12-5,TRBD2,15,TGTGCTACGGATACCGCGGGGGTCCCCACAGATACGCAGTATTTT,CATDTAGVPTDTQYF
TRBJ2-7,-,TRBV3-1/TRBV3-2,TRBD2,16,TGTGCCAGCAGCCAAGTCGGGGGGATGAACTCCTACGAGCAGTACTTC,CASSQVGGMNSYEQYF
TRBJ2-7,-,TRBV3-1/TRBV3-2,TRBD1,14,TGTGCCAGCAGCCTGGGACAGGGAACCTACGAGCAGTACTTC,CASSLGQGTYEQYF
TRBJ2-7,-,TRBV12-3/TRBV12-4,-,12,TGTGCCAGCAGTTTTTTGACAGCCGAGCAGTACTTC,CASSFLTAEQYF
TRBJ1-3,-,TRBV27,TRBD1,14,TGTGCCAGCAGCACAGGGGTCGCTGGAAACACCATATATTTT,CASSTGVAGNTIYF
TRBJ1-1,once,TRBV6-5,TRBD1,14,TGTGCCGGCAGTAAAACGGACAGGGACACTGAAGCTTTCTTT,CAGSKTDRDTEAFF
TRBJ1-2,-,TRBV27,-,12,TGTGCCAGCAGTATCCTAGGGAGTTCAATGACCTTC,CASSILGSSMTF